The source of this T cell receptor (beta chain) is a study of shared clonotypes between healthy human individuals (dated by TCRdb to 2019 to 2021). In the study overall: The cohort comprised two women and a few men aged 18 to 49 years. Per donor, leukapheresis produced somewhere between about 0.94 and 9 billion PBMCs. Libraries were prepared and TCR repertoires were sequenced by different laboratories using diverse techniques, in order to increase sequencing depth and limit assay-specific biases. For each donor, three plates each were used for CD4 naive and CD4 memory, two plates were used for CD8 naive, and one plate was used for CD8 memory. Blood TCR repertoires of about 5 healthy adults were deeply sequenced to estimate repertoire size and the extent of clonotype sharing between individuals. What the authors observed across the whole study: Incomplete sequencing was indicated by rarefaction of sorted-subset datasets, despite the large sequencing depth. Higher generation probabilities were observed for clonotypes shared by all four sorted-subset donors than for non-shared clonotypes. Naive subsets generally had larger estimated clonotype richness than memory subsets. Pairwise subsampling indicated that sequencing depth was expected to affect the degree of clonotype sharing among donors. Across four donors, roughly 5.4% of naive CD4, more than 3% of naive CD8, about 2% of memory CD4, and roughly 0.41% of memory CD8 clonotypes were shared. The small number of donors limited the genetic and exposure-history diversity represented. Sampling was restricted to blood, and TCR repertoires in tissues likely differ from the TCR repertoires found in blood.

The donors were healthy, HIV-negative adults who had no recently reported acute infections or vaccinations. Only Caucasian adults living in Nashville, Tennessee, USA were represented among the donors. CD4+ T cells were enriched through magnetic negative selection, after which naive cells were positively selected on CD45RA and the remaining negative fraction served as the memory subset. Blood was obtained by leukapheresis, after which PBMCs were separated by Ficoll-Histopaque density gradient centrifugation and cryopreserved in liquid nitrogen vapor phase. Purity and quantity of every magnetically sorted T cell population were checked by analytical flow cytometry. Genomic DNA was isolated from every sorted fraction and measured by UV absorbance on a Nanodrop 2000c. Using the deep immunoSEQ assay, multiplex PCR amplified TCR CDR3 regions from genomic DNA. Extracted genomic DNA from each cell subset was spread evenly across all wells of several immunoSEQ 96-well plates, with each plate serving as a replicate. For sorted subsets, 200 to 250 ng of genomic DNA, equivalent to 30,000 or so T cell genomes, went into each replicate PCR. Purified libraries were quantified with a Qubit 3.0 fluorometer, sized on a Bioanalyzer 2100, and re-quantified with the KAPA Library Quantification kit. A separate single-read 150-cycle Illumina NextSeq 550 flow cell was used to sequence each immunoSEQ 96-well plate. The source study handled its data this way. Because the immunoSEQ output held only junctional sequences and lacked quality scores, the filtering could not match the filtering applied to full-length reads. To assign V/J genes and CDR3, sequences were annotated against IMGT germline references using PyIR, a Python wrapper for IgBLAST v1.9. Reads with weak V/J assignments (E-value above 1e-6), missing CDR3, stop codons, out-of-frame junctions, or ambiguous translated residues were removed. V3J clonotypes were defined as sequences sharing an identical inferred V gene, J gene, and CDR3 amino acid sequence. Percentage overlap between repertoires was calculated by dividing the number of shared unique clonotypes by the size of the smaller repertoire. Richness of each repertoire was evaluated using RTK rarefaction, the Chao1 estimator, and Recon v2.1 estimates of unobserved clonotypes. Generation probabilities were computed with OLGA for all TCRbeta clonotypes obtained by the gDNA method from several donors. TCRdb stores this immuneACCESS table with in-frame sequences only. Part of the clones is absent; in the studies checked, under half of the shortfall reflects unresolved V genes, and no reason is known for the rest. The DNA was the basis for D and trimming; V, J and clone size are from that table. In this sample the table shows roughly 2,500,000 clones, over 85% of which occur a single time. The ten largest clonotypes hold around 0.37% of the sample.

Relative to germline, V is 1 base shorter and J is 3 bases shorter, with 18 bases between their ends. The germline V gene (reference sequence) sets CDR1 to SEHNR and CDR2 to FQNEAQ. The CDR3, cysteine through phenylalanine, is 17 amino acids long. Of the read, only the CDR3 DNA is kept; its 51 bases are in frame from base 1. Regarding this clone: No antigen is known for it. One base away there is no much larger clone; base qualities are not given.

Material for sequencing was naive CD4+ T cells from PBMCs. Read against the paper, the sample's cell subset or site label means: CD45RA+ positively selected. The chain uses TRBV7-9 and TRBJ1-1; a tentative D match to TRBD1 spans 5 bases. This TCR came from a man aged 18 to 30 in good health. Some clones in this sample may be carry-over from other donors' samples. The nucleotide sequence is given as TGTGCCAGCAGCTTAGAGAGGGCAGGGTTAGCGTACACTGAAGCTTTCTTT. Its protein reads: CASSLERAGLAYTEAFF. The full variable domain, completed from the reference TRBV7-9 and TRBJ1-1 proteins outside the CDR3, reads DTGVSQNPRHKITKRGQNVTFRCDPISEHNRLYWYRQTLGQGPEFLTYFQNEAQLEKSRLLSDRFSAERPKGSFSTLEIQRTEQGDSAMYLCASSLERAGLAYTEAFFGQGTRLTVV.